This T cell receptor beta chain came from a study of CD8 T cells in Susac syndrome. Reverse transcription of about 0.5 to 1 ug RNA was performed with random hexamers. MiXCR, applied by TCRdb to the immunoSEQ multiplex PCR reads, yields one record per CDR3 protein. Among more than 250,000 distinct CDR3 sequences listed, 92% were seen once. The origin of this receptor is a human donor with multiple sclerosis. Material for sequencing was CD4+ T cells from PBMCs.

CDR3: CASSYSTTETQYF. The CDR3 DNA follows: TGTGCCAGCAGTTACTCGACGACAGAGACCCAGTACTTC. This chain connects TRBV6-2 or TRBV6-3 to TRBJ2-5; D gene unclear. CDR1 is MNHEY and CDR2 is SVGEGT in the germline V gene. Trimming stripped 0 bases from V and 4 bases from J, with 6 bases between. This CDR3 contains 13 residues.